Included here is one T cell receptor (beta chain) sequence, with context. Its cognate antigen is unknown. This record belongs to a study of blood T cells in healthy people across ages. The V segment lost 6 bases and the J segment 7 bases; nucleotides outside the gene matches: 6. The germline V gene encodes CDR1 KGHDR and CDR2 SFDVKD. There are 14 residues in the CDR3. Per sample, at least 5 micrograms of total RNA were extracted. Primed by a sample-barcoded 5' primer and a J-beta primer mix, a second PCR proceeded for about 6 to 11 cycles. TCRdb redid the calling of the 5' RACE reads with MiXCR, one entry per CDR3 protein. In the table there are hundreds of thousands of distinct CDR3 sequences, more than 45% of which are singletons. Whole-study findings and limits: Unsorted PBMCs prevented conclusive naive versus antigen-experienced comparison.

The receptor's source is a man in his thirties or forties in good health. The chain carries TRBV24-1 and TRBJ2-1; 9 bases align to TRBD1. The sequencing input was blood. The CDR3 nucleotides read TGTGCCACCAGTTGGACAGGGGCCATAAATGAGCAGTTCTTC. This codes for CATSWTGAINEQFF.